The clone carrying this TCR beta chain was observed once. Patients from Seattle were sampled longitudinally, starting during active infection. This sample was taken from a study of blood T cell repertoires in COVID-19. Study overall: Samples representing acute and convalescent COVID-19 were sourced from the United States, Italy and Spain. Nucleic acid was either cDNA or gDNA, and it came from T cells, B-cell-depleted T cells, or PBMCs.

V lost 2 bases to trimming and J lost 10 bases, with 18 bases between them. CDR1 SGHAT and CDR2 FQNNGV come from the germline V gene. The CDR3 loop spans 15 amino acids. In the authors' methods: Nucleated cell number was recorded as an estimate derived from reference gene primer amplification. Here immunoSEQ multiplex PCR was the method, and the copy in TCRdb shows in-frame clones only, minus some. The V and J calls and clone size come from that table; D and trimming were worked out from the DNA. The sample comprises some 160,000 clones, more than 75% of which are singletons, and just over 2.5% rests with the top ten.

The genes are TRBV11-2 and TRBJ2-1; the D gene is possibly TRBD1 (5 bases). Sequencing used peripheral blood. The clonotype comes from an elderly woman with COVID-19, enrolled during active disease. The CDR3 sequence: CASSLLQVGVVEQFF. CDR3 bases: TGTGCCAGCAGCTTATTACAGGTTGGTGTTGTAGAGCAGTTCTTC.